These 9 T cell receptor beta chains originate from one sample sequenced in a study of preoperative IRX-2 immunotherapy in early breast cancer. Treatment denoted: preoperative locoregional IRX-2 cytokine immunotherapy. Clones were read by immunoSEQ multiplex PCR, and TCRdb kept only the in-frame ones, dropping some. Among about 89,000 clones, about nine tenths were seen once, and the ten largest hold over 2%. Here the sequenced sample was tumor tissue, taken after IRX-2 immunotherapy. The source of these receptors is a human donor with breast cancer.

The gene calls are TRBV11-3 and TRBJ1-1; D is unclear. Between the trimmed V and J ends, which lost 5 bases and 4 bases, there was a span of 14 bases. CDR3 length: 14 residues. Germline V gene sequence: CDR1 SGHNT, CDR2 YENEEA. The CDR3 coding sequence is TGTGCCAGCAGCCGCGAGGCCGGTGGCACTGAAGCTTTCTTT. Its protein is CASSREAGGTEAFF.

The V and J genes are TRBV19 and TRBJ2-2; 7 bases match TRBD1. V was clipped by 10 bases and J by 9 bases; unmatched bases: 14. The CDR3 is made up of 14 amino acids. The germline V gene encodes CDR1 LNHDA and CDR2 SQIVND (reference sequence). DNA of the CDR3: TGTGCCACCGAAGACAGGGATCCTCTCCGGGAGCTGTTTTTT. Protein sequence: CATEDRDPLRELFF.

This chain joins TRBV7-8 and TRBJ2-7; D may match TRBD1 or TRBD2 (5 bases each). The length of the CDR3 is 13 residues. The germline gives CDR1 SGHVS, CDR2 FQNEAQ. Trimming stripped 4 bases from V and 1 base from J, with 8 bases between. The CDR3 loop is CASSWGRSYEQYF. In nucleotides, the CDR3 is TGTGCCAGCAGCTGGGGACGGTCCTACGAGCAGTACTTC.

The chain links TRBV7-6 to TRBJ2-1; no firm D call. The CDR3 consists of 15 residues. V was clipped by 3 bases and J by 0 bases, with 9 bases between them. The germline V gene encodes CDR1 SGHVS and CDR2 FNYEAQ. CDR3 amino acids: CASSLEANSYNEQFF. CDR3 in DNA: TGTGCCAGCAGCTTGGAAGCCAACTCCTACAATGAGCAGTTCTTC.

The gene calls are TRBV5-1 and TRBJ1-4; D unresolved. Germline-derived CDR1 and CDR2 are SGHRS and YFSETQ. The V end lost 0 bases, the J end lost 0 bases, and 9 bases lay between the germline ends. The CDR3 consists of 16 residues. The CDR3 region has the DNA TGCGCCAGCAGCTTGGCTTCGGGATCAACTAATGAAAAACTGTTTTTT. The encoded protein is CASSLASGSTNEKLFF.

The rearrangement uses TRBV19 and TRBJ1-2, with a weak D call TRBD1 (5 bases). Germline CDR1 reads LNHDA; CDR2 reads SQIVND (reference sequence). The CDR3 totals 15 residues. The V end was cut by 3 bases, the J end by 8 bases, with 19 bases between. The CDR3 DNA follows: TGTGCCAGTAGTATCTTAAGGATTCGCGCAGGGGGCTACACCTTC. Translated, it gives CASSILRIRAGGYTF.

The chain recombines TRBV7-1 with TRBJ1-1; no clear D. TRBV7-1 is an ORF, and what it does is uncertain. Between the trimmed V and J ends, which lost 5 bases and 1 base, there was a span of 8 bases. The CDR3 covers 13 residues. The DNA of the CDR3 is TGTGCCAGCAGCAGGCAGAAGAACACTGAAGCTTTCTTT. Amino acid sequence: CASSRQKNTEAFF.

The CDR3 coding sequence is TGTGCCAGCAGCCAAGGGGCAAGACCTGAAGCTTTCTTT. This translates into CASSQGARPEAFF. The rearrangement uses TRBV14 and TRBJ1-1; D is undetermined. Germline CDR1 reads SGHDN; CDR2 reads FVKESK. Trimming cost V 1 base and J 6 bases, with 9 bases left between them. This CDR3 is 13 amino acids long. Filled out from reference TRBV14 and TRBJ1-1, the complete variable domain reads EAGVTQFPSHSVIEKGQTVTLRCDPISGHDNLYWYRRVMGKEIKFLLHFVKESKQDESGMPNNRFLAERTGGTYSTLKVQPAELEDSGVYFCASSQGARPEAFFGQGTRLTVV.

This chain links TRBV18 with TRBJ1-4; the match to TRBD1 covers 9 bases. Germline CDR1 KGHSH, CDR2 LQKENI. The CDR3 has 14 residues. V lost 6 bases to trimming and J lost 6 bases; unmatched junction nucleotides: 5. The CDR3 reads CASSRGQGHEKLFF. The CDR3 nucleotides are TGTGCCAGCTCCCGGGGACAGGGTCATGAAAAACTGTTTTTT.